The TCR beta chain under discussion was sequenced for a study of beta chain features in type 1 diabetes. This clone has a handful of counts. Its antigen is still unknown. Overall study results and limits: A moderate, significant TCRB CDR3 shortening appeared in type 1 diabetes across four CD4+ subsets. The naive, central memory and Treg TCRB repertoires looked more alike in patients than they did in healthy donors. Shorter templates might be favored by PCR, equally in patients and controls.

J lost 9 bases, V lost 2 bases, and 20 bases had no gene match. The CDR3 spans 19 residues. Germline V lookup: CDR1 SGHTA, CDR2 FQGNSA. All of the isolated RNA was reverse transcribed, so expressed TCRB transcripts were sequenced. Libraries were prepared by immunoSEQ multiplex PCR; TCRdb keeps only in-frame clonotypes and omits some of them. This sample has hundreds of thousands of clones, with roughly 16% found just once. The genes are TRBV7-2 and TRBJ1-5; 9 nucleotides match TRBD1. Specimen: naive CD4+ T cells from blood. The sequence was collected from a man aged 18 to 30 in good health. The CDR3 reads CASSLIGTGRNNRASPQHF. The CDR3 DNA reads TGTGCCAGCAGCTTAATCGGGACAGGGAGGAATAATCGGGCATCGCCCCAGCATTTT.